This is a list of T cell receptor beta chains from one sample in a study of CD8 T cells in Susac syndrome. In TCRdb, the immunoSEQ multiplex PCR reads were re-called with MiXCR into one record per CDR3 protein. This table holds about 80,000 distinct CDR3 sequences, approximately 93% found once. Sample: CD8+ T cells from PBMCs. These receptors were collected from a human donor with Susac syndrome. CDR3s include the opening cysteine and the closing phenylalanine or tryptophan. The order of the fields is D gene, J gene, clone size, V gene, CDR3 DNA, CDR3 protein. The D gene is left open where the match is weak. The size of a clone is reported for some rows only, either as once, few or many, or as a class for expanded clones.

. TRBJ2-7 . TRBV6-5 TGTGCCAGCAGTTACTGGGTCAGACAGCGCGCGGCCTTCGAGCAGTACTTC CASSYWVRQRAAFEQYF
TRBD1 TRBJ2-7 once TRBV30 TGTGCCTGGACCCCGGGACAGGGGGCCCCCTACGAGCAGTACTTC CAWTPGQGAPYEQYF
TRBD1 TRBJ2-1 . TRBV5-6 TGTGCCAGCAGCTTGGGGCCGGGACAGGAGCAGTTCTTC CASSLGPGQEQFF
. TRBJ1-2 . TRBV19 TGTGCCAGTAGTAGTCCCTCTTATGGCTACACCTTC CASSSPSYGYTF
TRBD2 TRBJ2-3 . TRBV7-9 TGTGCCAGCAGCCCCGTCCTAGCGGGGGTCACAGATACGCAGTATTTT CASSPVLAGVTDTQYF
. TRBJ2-5 . TRBV15 TGTGCCACCAGCAGAGAGGCAGCTAAACAAGAAGAGACCCAGTACTTC CATSREAAKQEETQYF
. TRBJ2-1 . TRBV4-2 TGTGCCAGCAGCCAAGGGTCGGGATACAATGAGCAGTTCTTC CASSQGSGYNEQFF
TRBD2 TRBJ2-7 . TRBV6-5 TGTGCCAGCAGTTCGCGGACTAGCGGGGGGTCCTCGTACGAGCAGTACTTC CASSSRTSGGSSYEQYF
TRBD2 TRBJ2-3 once TRBV6-5 TGTGCCAGCAGTTACTGGCCTAGCGGGAGTACAGATACGCAGTATTTT CASSYWPSGSTDTQYF
. TRBJ2-7 . TRBV21-1 TGTGCCAGCAGCAAAGACGGGAGACAGCCCGAGCAGTACTTC CASSKDGRQPEQYF
. TRBJ2-7 . TRBV12-3/TRBV12-4 TGTGCCAGCAGTTTGACAGCTTACTCCTACGAGCAGTACTTC CASSLTAYSYEQYF
TRBD2 TRBJ2-1 once TRBV15 TGTGCCACCAGCAGGACTAGCGGGGGGGCCTACAATGAGCAGTTCTTC CATSRTSGGAYNEQFF
TRBD2 TRBJ2-7 . TRBV7-9 TGTGCCAGCAGCTCACTAGCGGAGCCCGGTGAGCAGTACTTC CASSSLAEPGEQYF
. TRBJ2-3 once TRBV7-9 TGTGCCAGCAGCTTAGCGAACGGGGGAAGCACAGATACGCAGTATTTT CASSLANGGSTDTQYF
. TRBJ2-7 . TRBV6-6 TGTGCCAGCGCCCCCGGGGCTCTAGGGGCCTACGAGCAGTACTTC CASAPGALGAYEQYF
. TRBJ2-1 . TRBV7-9 TGTGCCAGCAGTCCCAGGGATGTCGATGAGCAGTTCTTC CASSPRDVDEQFF
. TRBJ1-5 . TRBV7-9 TGTGCCAGCAGCTCTACAGAAAATCAGCCCCAGCATTTT CASSSTENQPQHF
. TRBJ2-1 . TRBV7-9 TGTGCCAGCAGCTTAGCGTGGGAGTCGGTCTACAATGAGCAGTTCTTC CASSLAWESVYNEQFF
TRBD1 TRBJ1-1 . TRBV29-1 TGCAGCGGGTCAGGACAGGGGGACATGAACACTGAAGCTTTCTTT CSGSGQGDMNTEAFF
TRBD2 TRBJ2-7 . TRBV20-1 TGCAGTGCTATCCCCCCGGGACTAGGGCAATACGAGCAGTACTTC CSAIPPGLGQYEQYF
TRBD1 TRBJ2-2 . TRBV29-1 TGCAGCGTGGGATGGACAGGGGGCTTTACCGGGGAGCTGTTTTTT CSVGWTGGFTGELFF
. TRBJ2-5 . TRBV28 TGTGCCAGCAACCTTACCGACAGACAAGAGACCCAGTACTTC CASNLTDRQETQYF
. TRBJ1-2 . TRBV5-1 TGCGCCAGCAGCACGGGGCCTCTCTATGGCTACACCTTC CASSTGPLYGYTF
TRBD1 TRBJ2-1 . TRBV28 TGTGCCAGCAGTTCATGGCGACAGGGGATGCTAAATGAGCAGTTCTTC CASSSWRQGMLNEQFF
. TRBJ1-3 . TRBV29-1 TGCAGCGTGATTATGGGGTCTGGATGGGACACCATATATTTT CSVIMGSGWDTIYF
. TRBJ1-1 . TRBV6-1 TGTGCCAGCCAAGATGAGCGGGAAGCTTTCTTT CASQDEREAFF
. TRBJ2-7 . TRBV24-1 TGTGCCACCGGACGGGACTTCCGGAGGGAGCAGTACTTC CATGRDFRREQYF
. TRBJ2-2 . TRBV5-1 TGCGCCAGCAGCCCTCGGCAGGGCTACACCGGGGAGCTGTTTTTT CASSPRQGYTGELFF
. TRBJ1-1 . TRBV6-6 TGTGCCAGCAGTTACCCCGACACTGAAGCTTTCTTT CASSYPDTEAFF
. TRBJ1-5 once TRBV30 TGTGCCTGGAGCGTTAGTGGAGGTTATCAGCCCCAGCATTTT CAWSVSGGYQPQHF
TRBD1 TRBJ2-7 . TRBV27 TGTGCCAGCAGCCAGGGGGGATCAGGGGGCTGGTACGAGCAGTACTTC CASSQGGSGGWYEQYF
TRBD2 TRBJ2-1 . TRBV3-1 TGTGCCAGCAGCCAGGATTTGGTTAGCGGGAGGGTTAGACCATACAATGAGCAGTTCTTC CASSQDLVSGRVRPYNEQFF
. TRBJ2-7 . TRBV11-1 TGTGCCAGCAGCTTTACGGACAGCCAGTACTACGAGCAGTACTTC CASSFTDSQYYEQYF
TRBD2 TRBJ2-7 . TRBV5-6 TGTGCCAGCAGCGCGTTAGCGGGACAACCGATTTACGAGCAGTACTTC CASSALAGQPIYEQYF
. TRBJ1-1 . TRBV7-8 TGTGCCAGCAGCGTAACAGGGCTGGGAATCGGGGGATACGAGAACACTGAAGCTTTCTTT CASSVTGLGIGGYENTEAFF
. TRBJ1-1 . TRBV7-9 TGTGCCAGCAGCTTTTACGTTCGCGGAGAGAACACTGAAGCTTTCTTT CASSFYVRGENTEAFF
TRBD1 TRBJ1-5 once TRBV6-1 TGTGCCAGCAGTGAAGCGCGGACAGGACCATACAGCAATCAGCCCCAGCATTTT CASSEARTGPYSNQPQHF
. TRBJ1-1 . TRBV30 TGTGCCTGGAGCGGGCAATGGAACACTGAAGCTTTCTTT CAWSGQWNTEAFF
. TRBJ2-3 . TRBV9 TGTGCCAGCAGCGTATTAATAGCAGAGGATACGCAGTATTTT CASSVLIAEDTQYF
. TRBJ2-6 . TRBV5-6 TGTGCCAGCAGCTCAAGGGGTGCCGGGGCCAACGTCCTGACTTTC CASSSRGAGANVLTF